A single T cell receptor (beta chain) is shown here with its context. Its matching antigen is unknown. The source of the sample is a study of CD8 T cells in ankylosing spondylitis. TCRdb processed the 5' RACE reads anew with MiXCR; each CDR3 protein has one entry. The profile shows about 330,000 distinct CDR3 sequences, around 8% of them singletons. The CDR3 is 11 residues long. V dropped 4 bases and J dropped 6 bases, with 7 bases sitting between them. Germline assignment: CDR1 SGHTA and CDR2 FQGNSA. Study outcomes and limitations: The study identified a TCR beta motif of several highly homologous variants that appeared characteristic of ankylosing spondylitis blood.

V and J are TRBV7-2 and TRBJ2-7; D is uncertain. This TCR was sampled from a male donor with ankylosing spondylitis. Input material: blood, either unsorted or a sorted T cell fraction (not recorded which). CDR3 in amino acids: CASSSIGEQYF. The CDR3 DNA reads as TGTGCCAGCAGCTCCATTGGCGAGCAGTACTTC.